This TCR beta chain was identified during a study of cytomegalovirus exposure and HLA in healthy donors. Primers: 60 Vbeta forward and 13 Jbeta reverse. Profiling relied on immunoSEQ multiplex PCR, and the TCRdb table lists in-frame clones only, not all of them. Among about 77,000 clones listed, roughly four fifths were seen once. Findings and limits, study-wide: V- and J-gene trimming of TCR beta was linked (in a later analysis) to a missense DCLRE1C variant. Across HLA loci, a later analysis found differing TCR association rates, with DRB1 most and HLA-C fewest. What a later analysis reportedly showed was that an Asian-associated ancestry cluster had fewer N-insertions than the roughly 670-donor mean. The study flagged some 170 TCR beta chains as cytomegalovirus-associated.

The germline CDR1 and CDR2 sequences are SGHAT and FQNNGV. The CDR3 contains 15 residues. Unmatched junction bases numbered 9, after V lost 5 bases and J lost 8 bases. On this clone: The antigen is not known.

The gene calls are TRBV11-2 and TRBJ2-1; 10 bases fit TRBD2. Sequenced input: PBMCs. The receptor was isolated from a middle-aged man in good health and CMV-seronegative. CDR3 in amino acids: CASSPPSGGPHEQFF. CDR3 coding DNA: TGTGCCAGCAGCCCACCTAGCGGGGGCCCTCATGAGCAGTTCTTC.